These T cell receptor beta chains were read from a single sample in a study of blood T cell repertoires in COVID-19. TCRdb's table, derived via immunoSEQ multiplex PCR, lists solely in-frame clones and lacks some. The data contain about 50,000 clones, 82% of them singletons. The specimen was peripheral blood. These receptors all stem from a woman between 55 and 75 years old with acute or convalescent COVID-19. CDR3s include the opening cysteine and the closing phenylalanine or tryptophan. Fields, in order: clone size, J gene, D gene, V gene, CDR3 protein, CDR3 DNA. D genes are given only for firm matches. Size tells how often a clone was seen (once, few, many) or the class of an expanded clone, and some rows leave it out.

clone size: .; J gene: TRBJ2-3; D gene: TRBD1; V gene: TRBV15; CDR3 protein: CATTTGVRSTDTQYF; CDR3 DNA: TGTGCCACCACTACAGGGGTCCGGAGCACAGATACGCAGTATTTT
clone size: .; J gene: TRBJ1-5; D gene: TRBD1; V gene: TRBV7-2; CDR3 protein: CASSPGGFLQPQHF; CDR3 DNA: TGTGCCAGCAGCCCAGGGGGTTTCCTCCAGCCCCAGCATTTT
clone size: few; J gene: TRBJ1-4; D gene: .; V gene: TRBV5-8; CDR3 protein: CASSRQEANSEKLFF; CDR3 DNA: TGTGCCAGCAGCCGACAGGAGGCCAATAGTGAAAAACTGTTTTTT
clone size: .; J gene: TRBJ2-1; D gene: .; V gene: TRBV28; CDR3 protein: CASSPGGSSYNEQFF; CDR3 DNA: TGTGCCAGCAGCCCCGGAGGGAGCTCCTACAATGAGCAGTTCTTC
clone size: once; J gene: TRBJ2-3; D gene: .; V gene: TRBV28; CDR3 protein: CASQGWGPTADTQYF; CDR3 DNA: TGTGCCAGCCAGGGTTGGGGGCCTACGGCAGATACGCAGTATTTT
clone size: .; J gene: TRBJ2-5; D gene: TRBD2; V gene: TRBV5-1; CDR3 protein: CASSIGTSGEETQYF; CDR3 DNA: TGCGCCAGCAGCATCGGGACTAGCGGGGAAGAGACCCAGTACTTC
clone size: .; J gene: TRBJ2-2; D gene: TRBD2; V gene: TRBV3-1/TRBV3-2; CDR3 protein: CASSQMAGGRNTGELFF; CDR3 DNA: TGTGCCAGCAGCCAAATGGCGGGGGGCCGAAACACCGGGGAGCTGTTTTTT
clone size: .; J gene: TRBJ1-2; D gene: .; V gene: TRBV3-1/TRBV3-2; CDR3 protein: CASSQVAQDGYTF; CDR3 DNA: TGTGCCAGCAGCCAAGTGGCACAGGATGGCTACACCTTC
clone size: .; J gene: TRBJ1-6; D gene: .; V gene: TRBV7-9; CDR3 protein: CASSLQVPGSPLHF; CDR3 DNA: TGTGCCAGCAGCTTACAGGTTCCGGGGTCACCCCTCCACTTT
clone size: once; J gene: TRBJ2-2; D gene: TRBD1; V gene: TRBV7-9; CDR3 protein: CASSLGQGVTGELFF; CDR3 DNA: TGTGCCAGCAGTTTGGGACAGGGCGTTACCGGGGAGCTGTTTTTT
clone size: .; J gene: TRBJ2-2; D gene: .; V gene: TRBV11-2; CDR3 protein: CASSLEYRGGTGELFF; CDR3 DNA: TGTGCCAGCAGCTTAGAATACAGGGGAGGCACCGGGGAGCTGTTTTTT
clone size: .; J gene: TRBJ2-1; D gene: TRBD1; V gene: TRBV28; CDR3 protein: CASSRPSTGAHEQFF; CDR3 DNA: TGTGCCAGCAGCCGACCATCGACAGGGGCCCATGAGCAGTTCTTC
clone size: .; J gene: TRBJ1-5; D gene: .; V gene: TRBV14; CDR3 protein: CATKYTGHNQPQHF; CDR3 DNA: TGTGCCACCAAATACACAGGGCACAATCAGCCCCAGCATTTT
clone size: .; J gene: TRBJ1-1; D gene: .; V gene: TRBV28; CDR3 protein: CASTPGTAWTEAFF; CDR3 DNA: TGTGCCAGCACCCCGGGAACGGCCTGGACTGAAGCTTTCTTT
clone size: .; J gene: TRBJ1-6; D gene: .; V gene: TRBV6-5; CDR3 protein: CASSYFLRHNSPLHF; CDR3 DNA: TGTGCCAGCAGTTACTTTCTGCGCCATAATTCACCCCTCCACTTT
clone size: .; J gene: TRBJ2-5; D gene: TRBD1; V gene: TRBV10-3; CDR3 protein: CAISEVRGTAFQETQYF; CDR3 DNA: TGTGCCATCAGTGAGGTTCGAGGGACAGCTTTCCAAGAGACCCAGTACTTC
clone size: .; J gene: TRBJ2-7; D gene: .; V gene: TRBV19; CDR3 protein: CASSQIGNEQYF; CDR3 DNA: TGTGCCAGTAGTCAGATCGGGAACGAGCAGTACTTC
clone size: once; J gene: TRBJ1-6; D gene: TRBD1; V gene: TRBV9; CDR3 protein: CASSSQQGARNNSPLHF; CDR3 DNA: TGTGCCAGCAGCTCGCAACAGGGGGCTAGAAATAATTCACCCCTCCACTTT
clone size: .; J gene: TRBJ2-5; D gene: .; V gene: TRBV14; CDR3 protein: CASSQDRRQAETQYF; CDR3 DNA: TGTGCCAGCAGCCAAGATCGAAGACAGGCGGAGACCCAGTACTTC
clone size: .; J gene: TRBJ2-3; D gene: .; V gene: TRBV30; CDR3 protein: CALEKRYRDTQYF; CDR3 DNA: TGTGCCTTGGAAAAGCGGTACCGAGATACGCAGTATTTT
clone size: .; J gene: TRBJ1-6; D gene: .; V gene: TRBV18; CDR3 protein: CASSPGGVGDNSPLHF; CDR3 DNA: TGTGCCAGCTCACCTGGTGGGGTAGGGGATAATTCACCCCTCCACTTT
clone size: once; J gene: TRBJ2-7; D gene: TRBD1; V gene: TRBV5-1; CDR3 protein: CASSLTGTGPYEQYF; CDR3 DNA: TGCGCCAGCAGCTTAACCGGGACAGGGCCATACGAGCAGTACTTC
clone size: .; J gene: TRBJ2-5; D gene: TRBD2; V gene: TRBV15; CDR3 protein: CATSRTSGGETQYF; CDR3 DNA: TGTGCCACCAGCCGGACTAGCGGAGGAGAGACCCAGTACTTC
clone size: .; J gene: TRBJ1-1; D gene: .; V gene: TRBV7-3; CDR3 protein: CASSWGGRTEAFF; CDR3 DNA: TGTGCCAGCAGCTGGGGGGGCCGAACTGAAGCTTTCTTT
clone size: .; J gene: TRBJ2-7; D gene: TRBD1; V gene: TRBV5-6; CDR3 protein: CASSGSGQWAMEYF; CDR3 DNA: TGTGCCAGCAGCGGGTCGGGACAGTGGGCCATGGAGTACTTC
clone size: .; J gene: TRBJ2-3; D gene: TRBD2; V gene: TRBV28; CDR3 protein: CASSLVLAGASTDTQYF; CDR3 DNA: TGTGCCAGCAGTTTAGTACTAGCGGGGGCCAGCACAGATACGCAGTATTTT
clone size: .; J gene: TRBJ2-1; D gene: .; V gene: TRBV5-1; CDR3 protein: CASSSDILSYNEQFF; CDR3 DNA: TGCGCCAGCAGTTCCGACATCCTCTCCTACAATGAGCAGTTCTTC
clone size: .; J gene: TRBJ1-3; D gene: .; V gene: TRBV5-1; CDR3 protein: CASSLGPSGIISGNTIYF; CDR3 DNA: TGCGCCAGCAGCTTGGGCCCCTCGGGTATTATCTCTGGAAACACCATATATTTT
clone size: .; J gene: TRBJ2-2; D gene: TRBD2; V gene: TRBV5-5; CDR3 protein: CASSMGLAGGSGELFF; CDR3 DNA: TGTGCCAGCAGCATGGGACTAGCGGGAGGTTCCGGGGAGCTGTTTTTT
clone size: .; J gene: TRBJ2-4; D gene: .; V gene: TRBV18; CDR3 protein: CASSPGGQNIQYF; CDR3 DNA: TGTGCCAGCTCACCAGGAGGCCAAAACATTCAGTACTTC
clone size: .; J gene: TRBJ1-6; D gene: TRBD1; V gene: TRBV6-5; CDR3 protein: CASTRTGFLNSPLHF; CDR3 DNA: TGTGCCAGCACTCGGACAGGGTTTTTAAATTCACCCCTCCACTTT
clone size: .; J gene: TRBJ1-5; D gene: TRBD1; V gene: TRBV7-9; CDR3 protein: CASSEGQGVLQPQHF; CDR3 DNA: TGTGCCAGCAGCGAAGGACAGGGGGTTCTTCAGCCCCAGCATTTT
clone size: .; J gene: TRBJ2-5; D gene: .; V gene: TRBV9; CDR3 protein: CASSRRHAQETQYF; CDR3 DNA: TGTGCCAGCAGCCGCAGGCATGCCCAAGAGACCCAGTACTTC
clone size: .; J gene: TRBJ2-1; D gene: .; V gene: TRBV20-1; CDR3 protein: CSASYWSSYNEQFF; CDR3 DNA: TGCAGTGCTAGTTACTGGAGCTCCTACAATGAGCAGTTCTTC
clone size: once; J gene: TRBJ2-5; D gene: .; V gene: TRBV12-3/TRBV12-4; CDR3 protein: CASSLRETQYF; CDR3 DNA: TGTGCCAGCAGCTTGAGAGAGACCCAGTACTTC
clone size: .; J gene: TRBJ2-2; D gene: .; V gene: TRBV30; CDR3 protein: CAWSVGEAASGELFF; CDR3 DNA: TGTGCCTGGAGTGTAGGGGAGGCGGCGTCCGGGGAGCTGTTTTTT
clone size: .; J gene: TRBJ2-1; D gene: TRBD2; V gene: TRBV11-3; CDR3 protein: CASSPGTTVYNEQFF; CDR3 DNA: TGTGCCAGCAGCCCAGGGACTACTGTTTACAATGAGCAGTTCTTC
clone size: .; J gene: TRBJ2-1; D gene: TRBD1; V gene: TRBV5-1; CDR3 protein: CASSSGTGVTYNEQFF; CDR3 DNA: TGCGCCAGCAGCTCCGGGACAGGGGTTACCTACAATGAGCAGTTCTTC
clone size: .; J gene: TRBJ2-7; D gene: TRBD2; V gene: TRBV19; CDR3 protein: CASRKGPGGSYEQYF; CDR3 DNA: TGTGCCAGTAGAAAAGGTCCGGGAGGTTCCTACGAGCAGTACTTC
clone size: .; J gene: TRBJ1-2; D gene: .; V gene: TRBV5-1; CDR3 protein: CASFGEFGGYTF; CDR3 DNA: TGCGCCAGCTTTGGGGAGTTCGGGGGCTACACCTTC
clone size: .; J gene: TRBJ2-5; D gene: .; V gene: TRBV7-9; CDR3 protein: CASSLISGQETQYF; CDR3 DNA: TGTGCCAGCAGCTTAATTTCAGGTCAAGAGACCCAGTACTTC
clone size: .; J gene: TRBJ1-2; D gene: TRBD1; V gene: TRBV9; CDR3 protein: CASSSRDRPNYGYTF; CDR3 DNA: TGTGCCAGCAGCTCGCGGGACAGACCTAACTATGGCTACACCTTC
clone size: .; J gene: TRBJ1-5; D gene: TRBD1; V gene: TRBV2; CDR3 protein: CASRLTGTGINQPQHF; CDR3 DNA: TGTGCCAGCAGATTAACCGGGACAGGGATCAATCAGCCCCAGCATTTT
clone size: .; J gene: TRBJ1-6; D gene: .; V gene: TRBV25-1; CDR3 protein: CASSGFLQPYNSPLHF; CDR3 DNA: TGTGCCAGCAGTGGGTTCCTACAGCCTTATAATTCACCCCTCCACTTT
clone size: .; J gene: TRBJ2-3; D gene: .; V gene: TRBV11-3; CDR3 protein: CASSSNTDTQYF; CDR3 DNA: TGTGCCAGCAGCTCTAACACAGATACGCAGTATTTT
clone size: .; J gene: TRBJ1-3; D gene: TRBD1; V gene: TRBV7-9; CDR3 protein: CASSSQQGPFSGNTIYF; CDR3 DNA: TGTGCCAGCAGCTCACAACAGGGGCCCTTCTCTGGAAACACCATATATTTT
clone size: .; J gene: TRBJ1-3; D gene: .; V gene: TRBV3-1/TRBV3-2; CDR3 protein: CASSGAYYGNTIYF; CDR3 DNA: TGTGCCAGCAGCGGGGCGTATTACGGAAACACCATATATTTT
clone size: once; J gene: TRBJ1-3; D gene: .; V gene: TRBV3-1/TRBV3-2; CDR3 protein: CASSQDWRNTIYF; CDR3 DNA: TGTGCCAGCAGCCAAGATTGGAGGAACACCATATATTTT
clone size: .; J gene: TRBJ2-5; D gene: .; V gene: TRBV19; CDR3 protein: CASSLGQGGQETQYF; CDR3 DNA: TGTGCCAGTAGTCTAGGGCAGGGGGGACAAGAGACCCAGTACTTC
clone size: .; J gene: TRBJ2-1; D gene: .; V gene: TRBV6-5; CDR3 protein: CASSSTGWGGNEQFF; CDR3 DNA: TGTGCCAGCAGTTCCACAGGGTGGGGCGGCAATGAGCAGTTCTTC
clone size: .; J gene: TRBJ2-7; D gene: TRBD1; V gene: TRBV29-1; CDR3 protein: CSVGDRGRFGSYEQYF; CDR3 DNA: TGCAGCGTTGGGGACAGGGGTAGGTTTGGTTCCTACGAGCAGTACTTC
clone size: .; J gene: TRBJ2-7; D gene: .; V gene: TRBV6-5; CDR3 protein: CASGRYHEQYF; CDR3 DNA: TGTGCCAGCGGCAGGTACCACGAGCAGTACTTC
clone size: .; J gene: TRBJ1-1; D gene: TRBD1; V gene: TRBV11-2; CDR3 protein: CASSLSLPGGVNTEAFF; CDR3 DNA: TGTGCCAGCAGCTTAAGTCTCCCAGGGGGAGTGAACACTGAAGCTTTCTTT
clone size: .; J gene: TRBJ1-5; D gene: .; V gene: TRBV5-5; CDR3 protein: CASSLRRGQPQHF; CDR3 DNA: TGTGCCAGCAGCTTGAGGAGGGGTCAGCCCCAGCATTTT
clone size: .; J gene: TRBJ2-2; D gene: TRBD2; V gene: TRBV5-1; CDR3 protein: CASSLTSGRYSGELFF; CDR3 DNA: TGCGCCAGCAGCTTAACCAGCGGGAGATATTCCGGGGAGCTGTTTTTT